These 32 T cell receptor beta chains share one sample of origin, sequenced in a study of tissue T cells after allogeneic stem cell transplantation. The method was immunoSEQ multiplex PCR; TCRdb's version includes in-frame clones alone and lacks a portion of them. Of several thousand clones in the sample, 70% were seen once. The sample in question was tissue from the right colon, obtained at autopsy. These receptors were taken from a male donor at least 60 years old with lung cancer.

The chain combines TRBV30 with TRBJ1-3; D is undetermined. In germline, CDR1 is GTSNPN, CDR2 SVGIG (reference sequence). This CDR3 spans 14 amino acids. V lost 0 bases to trimming and J lost 4 bases, with 10 bases between them. This CDR3 reads CAWSVQVLGNTIYF. The CDR3 coding sequence is TGTGCCTGGAGTGTACAAGTCCTGGGAAACACCATATATTTT.

V and J are TRBV10-3 and TRBJ1-5; D gene uncertain. The germline CDR1 and CDR2 sequences are ENHRY and SYGVKD. This CDR3 has 13 residues. V was cut by 7 bases and J by 6 bases, with 13 bases left in between. The CDR3 region is CAINRESSQPQHF. The CDR3 nucleotides are TGTGCCATCAATCGGGAATCGAGTCAGCCCCAGCATTTT.

The chain couples TRBV7-9 to TRBJ1-1; TRBD1 aligns across 7 bases. The CDR3 has 13 residues. CDR1 and CDR2 (germline): SEHNR, FQNEAQ (reference sequence). The V and J ends lost 1 base and 8 bases, in that order; junction bases with no gene match: 4. CDR3 amino acids: CASSLVPTGEAFF. The CDR3 bases are TGTGCCAGCAGCTTAGTCCCGACAGGGGAAGCTTTCTTT.

The chain recombines TRBV6-6 with TRBJ2-7; D might be TRBD1 (6 bases). Germline-derived CDR1 and CDR2 are MNHNY and SVGAGI (reference sequence). Trimming cost V 6 bases and J 0 bases, with 15 bases left between them. The CDR3 runs 15 residues. The CDR3, as DNA: TGTGCCAGCAGGGATATCAGGGGACCCTCCTACGAGCAGTACTTC. This sequence encodes CASRDIRGPSYEQYF.

This CDR3 is CASSLSGQVSSEQYF. In DNA, the CDR3 is TGTGCCAGCAGTTTATCGGGTCAGGTCTCGTCCGAGCAGTACTTC. The rearrangement links TRBV27 to TRBJ2-7; D gene ambiguous. In germline, CDR1 is MNHEY, CDR2 SMNVEV (reference sequence). V was shortened by 0 bases and J by 6 bases, with 15 bases between the two germline ends. CDR3 length equals 15 residues.

V and J are TRBV4-3 and TRBJ2-2; TRBD2 might be the D (6 bases). The germline V gene has CDR1 LGHNA and CDR2 YSLEER. V gave up 0 bases and J gave up 6 bases, with 14 bases separating them. This CDR3 is 16 amino acids long. CDR3 loop: CASSQDTLGGPGELFF. CDR3 sequence (DNA): TGCGCCAGCAGCCAAGATACCCTGGGGGGACCCGGGGAGCTGTTTTTT.

The chain carries TRBV25-1 and TRBJ1-4; 8 bases agree with TRBD1. The ends lost 6 bases at V and 4 bases at J; junction bases unmatched: 4. Germline values: CDR1 MGHDK, CDR2 SYGVNS. The CDR3 totals 14 residues. The DNA for the CDR3 is TGTGCCAGCAGAAAGACAGGGGTTAATGAAAAACTGTTTTTT. Its translation: CASRKTGVNEKLFF.

The chain is built from TRBV19 and TRBJ2-1, with 11 bases that match TRBD2. CDR3 length: 13 amino acids. From germline, CDR1 is LNHDA and CDR2 SQIVND (reference sequence). V dropped 1 base and J dropped 10; count of bases not matched to a gene: 0. This chain's CDR3 is CASSIGTSGEQFF. The CDR3 DNA sequence: TGTGCCAGTAGTATAGGGACTAGCGGGGAGCAGTTCTTC.

The V gene is TRBV3-1 (or the pseudogene TRBV3-2), the J gene TRBJ2-7; TRBD2 might be the D (7 bases). V was trimmed by 0 bases and J by 6 bases, leaving 18 bases between them. CDR3 size: 16 residues. The germline V gene has CDR1 LGHDT and CDR2 YNNKEL (reference sequence). This chain's CDR3 is CASSQDGDGGPREQYF. CDR3 DNA sequence: TGTGCCAGCAGCCAAGATGGTGACGGGGGGCCACGCGAGCAGTACTTC.

The chain uses TRBV5-1 and TRBJ1-3; D is unclear. Germline V CDR1 and CDR2: SGHRS, YFSETQ. This CDR3 has 13 residues. V was clipped by 4 bases and J by 6 bases, with 11 bases between them. The CDR3: CASSQGPANTIYF. CDR3 DNA sequence: TGCGCCAGCAGCCAAGGACCAGCAAACACCATATATTTT.

This clone was recorded once. V usage is TRBV6-6 and J usage is TRBJ1-1, with a tentative D call TRBD1 (6 bases). The CDR3 has 16 residues. The ends were cut back, 2 bases at V and 5 bases at J, with 18 bases in the middle. Germline V gene data show CDR1 as MNHNY and CDR2 as SVGAGI (reference sequence). CDR3 region: CASSYPAEGGGTEAFF. CDR3 nucleotide sequence: TGTGCCAGCAGTTACCCGGCCGAGGGGGGAGGTACTGAAGCTTTCTTT.

The rearrangement uses TRBV4-2 and TRBJ2-7; D might be TRBD1 (5 bases). Looked up from germline, CDR1 is LGHNA and CDR2 is YNFKEQ. This CDR3 is 15 amino acids long. The V end was cut by 4 bases, the J end by 0 bases, with 13 bases between. In DNA form, the CDR3 reads TGTGCCAGCAGCCCCAACCCGGACACCTCCTACGAGCAGTACTTC. Translated: CASSPNPDTSYEQYF.

This clone was observed a handful of times. The rearrangement links TRBV18 to TRBJ1-5, with 8 bases matching TRBD1. The V segment lost 3 bases and the J segment 1 base; nucleotides outside the gene matches: 5. Looked up from germline, CDR1 is KGHSH and CDR2 is LQKENI. The CDR3 spans 16 residues. The CDR3 nucleotides read TGTGCCAGCTCACCGACAGGGGTCGGAAGCAATCAGCCCCAGCATTTT. This codes for CASSPTGVGSNQPQHF.

CDR3 in amino acids: CASSIDRVDGYTF. As DNA, the CDR3 is TGTGCCAGTAGTATAGACAGGGTGGATGGCTACACCTTC. The genes are TRBV19 and TRBJ1-2; a weak D match, TRBD1 (5 bases). The CDR3 sequence is 13 residues long. With 0 bases removed from V and 6 bases from J, the gap between germline ends came to 8 bases. Per the germline V gene, CDR1 is LNHDA and CDR2 is SQIVND (reference sequence).

The chain uses TRBV15 and TRBJ1-1; D may be TRBD1 (6 bases). V dropped 3 bases and J dropped 8 bases, with 10 bases sitting between them. The germline V gene has CDR1 LNHNV and CDR2 YYDKDF (reference sequence). The CDR3 consists of 12 residues. As DNA, the CDR3 is TGTGCCACCAGCAGCGGGACACGCGAAGCTTTCTTT. Residues: CATSSGTREAFF.

This clone was counted between two and nine times. This chain joins TRBV24-1 and TRBJ2-2; D gene uncertain. Germline V gene data show CDR1 as KGHDR and CDR2 as SFDVKD. Between the trimmed V and J ends, which lost 7 bases and 5 bases, there was a span of 10 bases. CDR3 length equals 13 residues. The CDR3 loop is CATSAPLTGELFF. The CDR3 DNA reads TGTGCCACCAGCGCACCCTTAACCGGGGAGCTGTTTTTT.

CDR3 protein: CASSFVGVPSGNTIYF. The CDR3 DNA is TGTGCCAGCAGCTTTGTGGGGGTCCCCTCTGGAAACACCATATATTTT. V usage is TRBV9 and J usage is TRBJ1-3, with D possibly being TRBD1 (5 bases). This CDR3 region has 16 residues. Trimming took 4 bases from V and 0 from J, leaving 14 bases between them. Germline CDR1 SGDLS, CDR2 YYNGEE.

This clone is labeled large. This chain uses TRBV7-9 with TRBJ2-7; 9 bases agree with TRBD1. The CDR3 sequence is 14 residues long. Germline V gene data show CDR1 as SEHNR and CDR2 as FQNEAQ (reference sequence). J was trimmed by 4 bases and V by 5 bases; bases with no gene match: 6. The CDR3 is CASSDTGGGYEQYF. As DNA, the CDR3 is TGTGCCAGCAGCGACACAGGGGGCGGATACGAGCAGTACTTC. Supplemented by reference TRBV7-9 and TRBJ2-7, the full variable domain reads DTGVSQNPRHKITKRGQNVTFRCDPISEHNRLYWYRQTLGQGPEFLTYFQNEAQLEKSRLLSDRFSAERPKGSFSTLEIQRTEQGDSAMYLCASSDTGGGYEQYFGPGTRLTVT.

This sequence joins TRBV28 and TRBJ1-1; D is uncertain. The CDR3 totals 12 residues. The germline V gene has CDR1 MDHEN and CDR2 SYDVKM. Trimming took off 8 bases at V and 0 bases at J, with 7 bases between the two ends. In DNA, the CDR3 is TGTGCCAGCGGTGCCTTGAACACTGAAGCTTTCTTT. Its translation: CASGALNTEAFF.

This clone is large by share. J is TRBJ2-1 and V is TRBV11-2; TRBD1 or TRBD2 may be the D gene (6 bases each). Trimming left V 1 base short and J 7 bases short, with 23 bases between. The CDR3 is 18 amino acids. Germline loops: CDR1 SGHAT, CDR2 FQNNGV. The CDR3 spells CASSLVDPGAHGKNEQFF. DNA for the CDR3: TGTGCCAGCAGCTTAGTGGACCCGGGGGCGCATGGTAAAAATGAGCAGTTCTTC.

V and J are TRBV27 and TRBJ1-1; D not resolved. This CDR3 has 13 amino acids. V lost 6 bases and J 4 bases, leaving 12 bases between the germline ends. Germline CDR1 and CDR2: MNHEY and SMNVEV (reference sequence). The CDR3 loop reads CASSLIFGTEAFF. DNA of the CDR3: TGTGCCAGCAGCCTTATATTTGGCACTGAAGCTTTCTTT.

The chain links TRBV6-5 to TRBJ1-5; D is uncertain. Germline values: CDR1 MNHEY, CDR2 SVGAGI. Trimming removed 6 bases from V and 3 bases from J, with 12 bases in between. This CDR3 contains 14 residues. The CDR3 sequence is CASSPPGNNQPQHF. The CDR3 coding sequence is TGTGCCAGCAGCCCCCCGGGAAACAATCAGCCCCAGCATTTT.

The V gene is TRBV19, the J gene TRBJ1-5, with D perhaps TRBD1 (5 bases). V was trimmed by 7 bases and J by 1 base, leaving 20 bases between them. The germline CDR1 and CDR2 sequences are LNHDA and SQIVND (reference sequence). The CDR3 covers 17 residues. CDR3 coding DNA: TGTGCCAGTAAGGGTCGGCAGGGTCGCATGAGCAATCAGCCCCAGCATTTT. This encodes CASKGRQGRMSNQPQHF.

This clone appeared a few times. This chain joins TRBV5-6 and TRBJ2-1; weak D call: TRBD2 (6 bases). The CDR3 sequence is 15 residues long. In germline, CDR1 is SGHDT, CDR2 YYEEEE. Trimming shortened V by 3 bases and J by 2 bases, and 12 bases separated the two germline ends. The CDR3 DNA sequence: TGTGCCAGCAGCTCCTCGGCGGGGACCTACAATGAGCAGTTCTTC. Amino acids: CASSSSAGTYNEQFF.

The sample holds a few counts of this clone. The CDR3 loop is CASSFDAGGLGPQHF. The CDR3 region has the DNA TGTGCCAGCAGTTTTGACGCTGGCGGCCTAGGGCCCCAGCATTTT. V and J are TRBV28 and TRBJ1-5; no reliable D call. Trimming left V 3 bases short and J 9 bases short, with 18 bases between. Germline V gene sequence: CDR1 MDHEN, CDR2 SYDVKM. The CDR3 is 15 amino acids.

This clone was seen just once. This chain connects TRBV25-1 to TRBJ1-1, with D maybe TRBD1 (6 bases). The CDR3 runs to 14 residues. Germline V gene sequence: CDR1 MGHDK, CDR2 SYGVNS. Trimming removed 3 bases from V and 6 bases from J, with 14 bases in between. The CDR3 DNA reads as TGTGCCAGCAGTGACCGATTCAGGGGTTCTGAAGCTTTCTTT. Protein: CASSDRFRGSEAFF. The full variable domain, completed using reference TRBV25-1 and TRBJ1-1, is EADIYQTPRYLVIGTGKKITLECSQTMGHDKMYWYQQDPGMELHLIHYSYGVNSTEKGDLSSESTVSRIRTEHFPLTLESARPSHTSQYLCASSDRFRGSEAFFGQGTRLTVV.

This clone was picked up a small number of times. The chain carries TRBV15 and TRBJ2-1; no reliable D call. This CDR3 comprises 15 residues. CDR1 is LNHNV and CDR2 is YYDKDF in the germline V gene (reference sequence). Trimming cost V 3 bases and J 0 bases, with 9 bases left between them. Here the CDR3 reads CATSRAPSSYNEQFF. The CDR3, as DNA: TGTGCCACCAGCAGGGCTCCTAGCTCCTACAATGAGCAGTTCTTC.

V gene TRBV29-1 combines with J gene TRBJ2-5; D is possibly TRBD1 (5 bases). V shed 4 bases and J shed 0 bases, with 15 bases lying between them. This CDR3 has 15 residues. Per the germline V gene, CDR1 is SQVTM and CDR2 is ANQGSEA. The CDR3: CSVAGDRENQETQYF. CDR3 nucleotide sequence: TGCAGCGTTGCTGGTGACAGAGAGAACCAAGAGACCCAGTACTTC.

This chain joins TRBV2 and TRBJ1-5; D is ambiguous. The germline V and J ends were trimmed by 4 bases and 5 bases, with 24 bases remaining between them. The CDR3 runs to 18 residues. Germline V gene sequence: CDR1 SNHLY, CDR2 FYNNEI. Here the CDR3 reads CASSVKAGQRFNDQPQHF. In DNA, the CDR3 is TGTGCCAGCAGTGTGAAGGCAGGCCAAAGGTTTAACGATCAGCCCCAGCATTTT. Supplemented by reference TRBV2 and TRBJ1-5, the full variable domain reads EPEVTQTPSHQVTQMGQEVILRCVPISNHLYFYWYRQILGQKVEFLVSFYNNEISEKSEIFDDQFSVERPDGSNFTLKIRSTKLEDSAMYFCASSVKAGQRFNDQPQHFGDGTRLSIL.

The table lists this clone with a few counts. This sequence joins TRBV6-5 and TRBJ1-6; D is perhaps TRBD1 (5 bases). The CDR3 runs 14 residues. The V and J ends lost 7 bases and 7 bases respectively, with 14 bases between them. CDR1 is MNHEY and CDR2 is SVGAGI in the germline V gene. The CDR3 is CASIAGLSNSPLHF. The CDR3 nucleotides are TGTGCCAGCATCGCAGGGCTTTCGAATTCACCCCTCCACTTT.

The chain links TRBV5-1 to TRBJ1-1; D perhaps matches TRBD1 (5 bases). Trimming stripped 2 bases from V and 1 base from J, with 18 bases between. There are 17 residues in the CDR3. Per germline, CDR1 SGHRS and CDR2 YFSETQ. CDR3 coding DNA: TGCGCCAGCAGCTTATTTTCCCCCGGGGCTAAGAACACTGAAGCTTTCTTT. Residues: CASSLFSPGAKNTEAFF. Full variable domain (remainder filled in from reference TRBV5-1 and TRBJ1-1): KAGVTQTPRYLIKTRGQQVTLSCSPISGHRSVSWYQQTPGQGLQFLFEYFSETQRNKGNFPGRFSGRQFSNSRSEMNVSTLELGDSALYLCASSLFSPGAKNTEAFFGQGTRLTVV.

V gene TRBV28 combines with J gene TRBJ1-1; D is ambiguous. From germline, CDR1 is MDHEN and CDR2 SYDVKM. V was trimmed by 5 bases and J by 4 bases, leaving 14 bases between them. This CDR3 region has 14 residues. The CDR3 is CASSPSGIGTEAFF. CDR3 sequence (DNA): TGTGCCAGCAGTCCGAGCGGGATTGGCACTGAAGCTTTCTTT.